Following are 5 T cell receptor beta chains from one sample sequenced in a study of T cells in narcolepsy. The repertoire was sequenced with immunoSEQ multiplex PCR; TCRdb's copy has only in-frame clones and lacks some. The sample consists of around 35,000 clones, approximately 87% of them appearing once. Source material: CD45RA- memory CD4+ T cells from PBMCs. The receptors stem from a human donor with narcolepsy.

The chain couples TRBV11-2 to TRBJ2-2, with D possibly being TRBD1 (5 bases). The V end was cut by 1 base, the J end by 10 bases, with 10 bases between. CDR1 is SGHAT and CDR2 is FQNNGV in the germline V gene. The CDR3 consists of 13 residues. The CDR3 region has the DNA TGTGCCAGCAGCTTAGGGGGCAGGGCGGAGCTGTTTTTT. Encoded protein: CASSLGGRAELFF.

This chain uses TRBV6-5 with TRBJ2-7; 8 bases are a match to TRBD1. The CDR3 covers 15 residues. V lost 6 bases, J lost 8 bases, and 15 bases stayed unmatched. Germline CDR1 and CDR2: MNHEY and SVGAGI. The CDR3 DNA is TGTGCCAGCAGCCCAATCTTAACCACAGGGGGAAAGCAGTACTTC. It is translated as CASSPILTTGGKQYF.

The J gene is TRBJ2-1, the V gene TRBV19; perhaps TRBD2 as D (5 bases). The V and J ends lost 1 base and 5 bases respectively, with 12 bases between them. The CDR3 spans 15 residues. Per germline, CDR1 LNHDA and CDR2 SQIVND (reference sequence). CDR3 nucleotides: TGTGCCAGTAGTATAGGTCCGGGAAGTGACAATGAGCAGTTCTTC. Protein sequence: CASSIGPGSDNEQFF.

In DNA form, the CDR3 reads TGTGCCAGCAGCTTAGTAGGGGCGGGGGGCACTGAAGCTTTCTTT. The encoded protein is CASSLVGAGGTEAFF. The chain recombines TRBV7-8 with TRBJ1-1, with D possibly TRBD1 on 5 matching bases. Trimming took 1 base from V and 4 from J, leaving 13 bases between them. CDR3 size: 15 residues. Germline V gives CDR1 SGHVS, CDR2 FQNEAQ. Based on the CDR3 plus reference TRBV7-8 and TRBJ1-1, the full variable domain is GAGVSQSPRYKVAKRGQDVALRCDPISGHVSLFWYQQALGQGPEFLTYFQNEAQLDKSGLPSDRFFAERPEGSVSTLKIQRTQQEDSAVYLCASSLVGAGGTEAFFGQGTRLTVV.

In its sample, this clone was seen once. The chain combines TRBV18 with TRBJ1-2; the D gene is possibly TRBD1 (6 bases). V was trimmed by 0 bases and J by 5 bases, leaving 10 bases between them. Looked up from germline, CDR1 is KGHSH and CDR2 is LQKENI. CDR3 length: 14 residues. The CDR3 sequence is CASSPPQGWYGYTF. For the CDR3, the DNA is TGTGCCAGCTCACCACCGCAGGGGTGGTATGGCTACACCTTC. Supplemented by reference TRBV18 and TRBJ1-2, the full variable domain reads NAGVMQNPRHLVRRRGQEARLRCSPMKGHSHVYWYRQLPEEGLKFMVYLQKENIIDESGMPKERFSAEFPKEGPSILRIQQVVRGDSAAYFCASSPPQGWYGYTFGSGTRLTVV.